Shown below are 22 T cell receptor beta chains from a single sample sequenced in a study of identical twins. One entry per CDR3 protein, called by TCRdb with MiXCR from the 5' RACE reads. Of approximately 890,000 distinct CDR3 sequences listed, 9% to 15% were seen once; the top ten hold roughly 1.6%. These data were likewise used in another study, on yellow fever vaccine responses in identical twins.

Specimen: PBMCs. The receptors stem from a woman under 30 in good health.

This clonotype showed up just a few times. The chain links TRBV5-1 to TRBJ1-1; D might be TRBD1 (6 bases). The germline V and J ends were trimmed by 0 bases and 3 bases, with 15 bases remaining between them. Germline V gene lookup returns CDR1 SGHRS and CDR2 YFSETQ. The CDR3 has 16 amino acids. CDR3 in amino acids: CASSLGGGGLDTEAFF. The CDR3 DNA reads as TGCGCCAGCAGCTTGGGCGGCGGGGGCCTCGACACTGAAGCTTTCTTT.

The chain uses TRBV5-6 and TRBJ2-2, with TRBD1 as a possible D gene (8 bases). Per the germline V gene, CDR1 is SGHDT and CDR2 is YYEEEE. Trimming removed 3 bases from V and 4 bases from J, with 13 bases in between. This CDR3 contains 15 residues. This CDR3 reads CASSWGGQVTGELFF. In DNA form, the CDR3 reads TGTGCCAGCAGCTGGGGGGGACAGGTCACCGGGGAGCTGTTTTTT.

The V gene is TRBV12-3 or TRBV12-4, the J gene TRBJ2-3; a possible D gene is TRBD1 (5 bases). The CDR3 has 13 residues. The germline V and J ends were trimmed by 6 bases and 4 bases, with 11 bases remaining between them. The CDR3 DNA sequence: TGTGCCAGCAGCAAGCAGGGTCCAGATACGCAGTATTTT. Translation gives CASSKQGPDTQYF.

V gene TRBV7-9 combines with J gene TRBJ2-1, with 9 bases aligning to TRBD2. The V segment lost 5 bases and the J segment 5 bases; nucleotides outside the gene matches: 10. The CDR3 runs 16 residues. Looked up from germline, CDR1 is SEHNR and CDR2 is FQNEAQ (reference sequence). Here the CDR3 reads CASSRETSGPDNEQFF. Here the CDR3 DNA reads TGTGCCAGCAGCCGAGAGACTAGCGGACCAGACAATGAGCAGTTCTTC.

This clonotype was found a few times. The chain is built from TRBV15 and TRBJ2-2, with 9 bases lining up with TRBD2. Looked up from germline, CDR1 is LNHNV and CDR2 is YYDKDF (reference sequence). The CDR3 is made up of 16 amino acids. V gave up 8 bases and J gave up 6 bases; unmatched junction bases: 13. This chain's CDR3 is CATVGLAGLYSGELFF. In DNA, the CDR3 is TGTGCCACCGTGGGGCTAGCGGGATTATACTCCGGGGAGCTGTTTTTT.

The chain uses TRBV6-1 and TRBJ2-3; D not certain. Germline loops: CDR1 MNHNS, CDR2 SASEGT. V shed 6 bases and J shed 4 bases, with 14 bases lying between them. The CDR3 sequence is 14 residues long. The CDR3 protein is CASSRAPSPDTQYF. The CDR3 DNA is TGTGCCAGCAGCCGGGCCCCCTCGCCAGATACGCAGTATTTT.

This clonotype occurred a few times. V usage is TRBV20-1 and J usage is TRBJ2-5, with D possibly being TRBD1 (5 bases). The CDR3 length is 12 residues. The V gene lost 6 bases and the J gene lost 2 bases, with 10 bases spanning the gap. Germline CDR1 is DFQATT and CDR2 is SNEGSKA (reference sequence). The CDR3 here is CSAGQRQETQYF. Here the CDR3 DNA reads TGCAGTGCCGGACAAAGACAAGAGACCCAGTACTTC.

The chain has TRBV6-2 or TRBV6-3 and TRBJ2-7; D unresolved. From germline, CDR1 is MNHEY and CDR2 SVGEGT. CDR3 size: 9 residues. With 7 bases removed from V and 12 bases from J, the gap between germline ends came to 10 bases. CDR3 sequence reads: CASITSPYV. The CDR3 DNA follows: TGTGCCAGCATAACATCTCCGTACGTC.

This clonotype occurred a few times. The chain employs TRBV12-3 or TRBV12-4 and TRBJ2-3, with TRBD2 matching over 10 bases. J was trimmed by 3 bases and V by 6 bases; bases with no gene match: 12. The CDR3 contains 17 residues. CDR3 nucleotides: TGTGCCAGCAGCCTCCCTTTAGCGGGGGGCCCGACAGATACGCAGTATTTT. Its translation: CASSLPLAGGPTDTQYF.

This clonotype occurred a few times. The chain joins TRBV5-1 to TRBJ2-1; 9 bases are shared with TRBD1. Looked up from germline, CDR1 is SGHRS and CDR2 is YFSETQ. With 4 bases clipped from V and 7 bases from J, the junction kept 12 bases outside the gene matches. This CDR3 is 16 amino acids long. The CDR3 DNA is TGCGCCAGCAGCCATCCCCGGACAGGGGCCGCTAATGAGCAGTTCTTC. It specifies CASSHPRTGAANEQFF.

The genes are TRBV4-1 and TRBJ2-1; 11 nucleotides match TRBD2. J lost 0 bases, V lost 0 bases, and 10 bases had no gene match. This CDR3 comprises 20 residues. Germline assignment: CDR1 MGHRA and CDR2 YSYEKL. The CDR3 nucleotides are TGCGCCAGCAGCCAAGAAGAAACACTAGCGGGGGATAGCTCCTACAATGAGCAGTTCTTC. Encoded protein: CASSQEETLAGDSSYNEQFF.

The count of this clonotype is one. One junction end disagrees with the germline gene, perhaps due to a read error. The chain couples TRBV12-3 or TRBV12-4 to TRBJ2-1; D assignment may be TRBD1 or TRBD2 (5 bases each). The CDR3 covers 17 residues. CDR3 nucleotides: TGTACCAGCTGTTTAAAGGAGTTGGGGGAGTCGGGCAATGAGCAGTTCTTC. The encoded protein is CTSCLKELGESGNEQFF.

This clonotype was seen many times. The chain joins TRBV2 to TRBJ2-4; D is perhaps TRBD1 or TRBD2 (5 bases each). V was shortened by 7 bases and J by 9 bases, with 16 bases between the two germline ends. The CDR3 is 13 amino acids. Germline assignment: CDR1 SNHLY and CDR2 FYNNEI. The CDR3 coding sequence is TGTGCCAGCACCCTGGGGGAAGGCGGCATTCAGTACTTC. Protein: CASTLGEGGIQYF. The variable domain in full, with the rest retrieved from reference TRBV2 and TRBJ2-4, is EPEVTQTPSHQVTQMGQEVILRCVPISNHLYFYWYRQILGQKVEFLVSFYNNEISEKSEIFDDQFSVERPDGSNFTLKIRSTKLEDSAMYFCASTLGEGGIQYFGAGTRLSVL.

V usage is TRBV1 and J usage is TRBJ1-2. TRBV1 is listed as a pseudogene. The CDR3 totals 14 residues. CDR3 coding DNA: TGCACCAGCAGCCAAAAATCGGCGACCAATGGCTACACCTTC. Amino acid sequence: CTSSQKSATNGYTF.

The gene calls are TRBV5-7 and TRBJ2-7; 12 positions match TRBD2. TRBV5-7 is marked as an open reading frame, function uncertain. The CDR3 contains 16 residues. With V trimmed by 4 bases and J by 0 bases, 5 bases remained unmatched. The CDR3: CASSQGTSGSSYEQYF. CDR3 nucleotides: TGTGCCAGCAGCCAAGGGACTAGCGGGTCCTCCTACGAGCAGTACTTC.

This clonotype occurred a few times. V usage is TRBV14 and J usage is TRBJ2-4; D call uncertain. The CDR3 is 12 amino acids. Deletions cut 5 bases from V and 5 bases from J, with 7 bases between. Germline loops: CDR1 SGHDN, CDR2 FVKESK. CDR3 sequence reads: CASSNTENIQYF. CDR3 DNA: TGTGCCAGCAGCAACACGGAAAACATTCAGTACTTC.

The CDR3 sequence is CASSARDSWEQYF. In DNA, the CDR3 is TGTGCCAGTAGTGCCCGGGACAGTTGGGAGCAGTACTTC. This chain links TRBV19 with TRBJ2-7; TRBD1 aligns across 7 bases. The CDR3 loop spans 13 amino acids. V lost 5 bases, J lost 7 bases, and 8 bases stayed unmatched. The V gene's germline CDR1 is LNHDA and CDR2 SQIVND (reference sequence).

This clonotype was recorded a few times. The chain couples TRBV1 to TRBJ2-5; the table's D gene call, TRBD2, was not cross checked with the DNA. TRBV1 is described as a pseudogene. This CDR3 region has 15 residues. CDR3 coding DNA: TGCACCAGCAGCCCAACGGGGGACCCTGCGGAGACCCAGTACTTC. This sequence encodes CTSSPTGDPAETQYF.

J is TRBJ2-1 and V is TRBV24-1; the D gene is possibly TRBD2 (6 bases). Trimming stripped 5 bases from V and 4 bases from J, with 17 bases between. The germline CDR1 and CDR2 sequences are KGHDR and SFDVKD. This CDR3 is built from 16 residues. The CDR3: CATSVGGAGSYNEQFF. Here the CDR3 DNA reads TGTGCCACCAGTGTCGGCGGGGCGGGTTCGTACAATGAGCAGTTCTTC.

The sample holds many counts of this clonotype. The gene calls are TRBV7-9 and TRBJ1-1; weak D call: TRBD1 (6 bases). The germline CDR1 and CDR2 sequences are SEHNR and FQNEAQ (reference sequence). The ends were cut back, 7 bases at V and 5 bases at J, with 14 bases in the middle. The CDR3 runs to 13 residues. The CDR3, as DNA: TGTGCCAGCACCCCGGGGGCGCGGACTGAAGCTTTCTTT. This translates into CASTPGARTEAFF.

This clonotype has ten or more counts. The chain uses TRBV2 and TRBJ2-1; 8 bases match TRBD1. The CDR3 runs 15 residues. The V gene's germline CDR1 is SNHLY and CDR2 FYNNEI. V was pared by 1 base and J by 8 bases, with 7 bases of the junction left unmatched. CDR3 residues: CASSEVAGGPHEQFF. DNA of the CDR3: TGTGCCAGCAGTGAAGTAGCAGGGGGCCCCCATGAGCAGTTCTTC.

This clonotype was seen ten or more times. The rearrangement uses TRBV10-3 and TRBJ2-7; 7 bases are shared with TRBD1. V shed 3 bases, J shed 6 bases, and the junction held 8 bases outside the gene matches. The length of the CDR3 is 14 residues. Germline CDR1 ENHRY, CDR2 SYGVKD. CDR3 amino acids: CAISDETGLGEQYV. For the CDR3, the DNA is TGTGCCATCAGTGACGAGACAGGGTTGGGCGAGCAGTACGTC.